This T cell receptor (beta chain) was documented in a study of blood T cell repertoires in COVID-19. Clones were read by immunoSEQ multiplex PCR, and TCRdb kept only the in-frame ones, dropping some. Here the sample spans more than 300,000 clones, under 90% being singletons. This CDR3 contains 14 residues. Trimming cost V 3 bases and J 2 bases, with 11 bases left between them. CDR1 and CDR2 (germline): MDHEN, SYDVKM. Each participant's cohort was designated according to participant-reported clinical history. Donors in Cohort 3 counted as recovered after two negative PCRs, clearance, or symptom resolution.

Sample: PBMCs or T cells enriched from blood (not recorded which). This sequence originates from a woman aged 25 to 39 who had recovered from COVID-19. The rearrangement links TRBV28 to TRBJ2-7; possibly TRBD2 for D (6 bases). The CDR3 DNA reads as TGTGCCAGCAGTTTCGTCAGGGAGGCCTACGAGCAGTACTTC. It encodes CASSFVREAYEQYF.